What follows describes a single T cell receptor beta chain. What it recognizes is unknown. Unique molecular identifiers were incorporated during preparation of the TCRbeta library. TCRdb reanalysed the PCR reads using MiXCR and keeps one entry per CDR3 protein. The table has approximately 400,000 distinct CDR3 sequences, roughly 16% seen once. The record originates from a study of T-cell reconstitution after alpha-beta-depleted transplantation in children. Study-wide points: From newly produced T cells came most of the T-cell counts and diversity one year after transplant.

The V gene's germline CDR1 is DFQATT and CDR2 SNEGSKA (reference sequence). The CDR3 extends over 13 amino acids. The ends were cut back, 5 bases at V and 4 bases at J, with 11 bases in the middle. The TCR comes from a boy under three years old who had a stem cell transplant for Wiskott-Aldrich syndrome, so the T cells may come from the graft donor. The specimen comprised PBMCs, mostly from graft donor cells, sampled 360 days after TCRalphabeta/CD19-depleted stem cell transplant. The J gene is TRBJ1-4, the V gene TRBV20-1; the D gene is possibly TRBD1 (5 bases). DNA of the CDR3: TGCAGTGCTCCCGGGACGGTTAATGAAAAACTGTTTTTT. Translating it yields CSAPGTVNEKLFF.